This T cell receptor beta chain is from a study of blood T cell repertoires in COVID-19. Study information: Acute-phase and convalescent COVID-19 samples originated in the United States, Italy and Spain. Sources were T cells, B-cell-depleted T cells, or PBMCs; the material itself was cDNA or gDNA.

The CDR3 is made up of 15 amino acids. J lost 4 bases, V lost 5 bases, and 10 bases had no gene match. Germline V gene data show CDR1 as SGHTA and CDR2 as FQGNSA. Original processing methods: Researchers report that nucleated cell counts were estimated from reference gene primer amplification. Clones were read by immunoSEQ multiplex PCR, and TCRdb kept only the in-frame ones, dropping some. That table furnishes V, J and clone size, whereas the DNA furnished D and trimming. The sample holds about 310,000 clones; roughly 84% are singletons and the top ten take 1%. This clone is a singleton in its sample.

This clonotype was obtained from a man aged 50 or older with active or convalescent COVID-19. The sequenced sample consisted of peripheral blood. This chain uses TRBV7-2 with TRBJ2-5; TRBD1 agrees at 7 bases. CDR3 DNA sequence: TGTGCCAGCAGCGTCGGTCAGGGGGTAGGAGAGACCCAGTACTTC. Its protein is CASSVGQGVGETQYF.